This TCR beta chain was documented in a study of OX40 agonist ivuxolimab in advanced cancers. The cohort excluded patients with autoimmune disease history or systemic immunosuppression. This CDR3 is built from 13 residues. Trimming left V 0 bases short and J 4 bases short, with 6 bases between. CDR1 and CDR2 (germline): MNHEY, SVGAGI. Profiled with immunoSEQ multiplex PCR; TCRdb holds only in-frame clones, not every one. Here the sample spans approximately 80,000 clones, about 89% being singletons. Note on this clone: Antigen unknown.

Study outcomes and limitations: Dose levels from 0.1 to 3.0 mg/kg saw CD4+ and CD8+ blood T cells expand clonally by week 6.

J is TRBJ1-2 and V is TRBV6-5, with D hard to call. The specimen comprised CD4+ or CD8+ T cells sorted from blood, sampled in a trial of the OX40 agonist ivuxolimab. The sequence came from an adult with an advanced solid tumor such as melanoma, head and neck, liver or kidney cancer. The CDR3 protein is CASSYSPVYGYTF. The CDR3 bases are TGTGCCAGCAGTTACTCGCCAGTCTATGGCTACACCTTC.